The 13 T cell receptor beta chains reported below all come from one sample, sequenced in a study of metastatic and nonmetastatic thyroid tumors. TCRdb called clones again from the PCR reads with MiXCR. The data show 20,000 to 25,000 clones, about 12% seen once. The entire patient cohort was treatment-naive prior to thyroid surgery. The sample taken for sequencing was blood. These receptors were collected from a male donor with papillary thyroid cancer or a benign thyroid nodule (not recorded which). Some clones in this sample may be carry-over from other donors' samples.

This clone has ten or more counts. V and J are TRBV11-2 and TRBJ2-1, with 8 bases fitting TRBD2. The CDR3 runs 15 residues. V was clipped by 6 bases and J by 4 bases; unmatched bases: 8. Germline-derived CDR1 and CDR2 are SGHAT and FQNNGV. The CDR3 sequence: CASRFSGNSYNEQFF. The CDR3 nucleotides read TGTGCCAGCAGGTTTAGCGGGAATTCTTACAATGAGCAGTTCTTC.

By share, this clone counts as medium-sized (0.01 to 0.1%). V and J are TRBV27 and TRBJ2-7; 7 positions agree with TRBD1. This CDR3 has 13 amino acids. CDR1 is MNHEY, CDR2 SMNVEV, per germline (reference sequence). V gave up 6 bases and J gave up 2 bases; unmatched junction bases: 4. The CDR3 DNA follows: TGTGCCAGCAGCCGGGACAGCACCTACGAGCAGTACTTC. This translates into CASSRDSTYEQYF.

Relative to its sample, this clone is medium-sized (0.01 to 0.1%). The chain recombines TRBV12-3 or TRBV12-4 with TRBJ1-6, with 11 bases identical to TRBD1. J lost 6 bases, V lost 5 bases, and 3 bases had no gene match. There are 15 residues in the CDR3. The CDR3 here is CASSTGTGGNSPLHF. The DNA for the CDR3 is TGTGCCAGCAGTACCGGGACAGGGGGTAATTCACCCCTCCACTTT.

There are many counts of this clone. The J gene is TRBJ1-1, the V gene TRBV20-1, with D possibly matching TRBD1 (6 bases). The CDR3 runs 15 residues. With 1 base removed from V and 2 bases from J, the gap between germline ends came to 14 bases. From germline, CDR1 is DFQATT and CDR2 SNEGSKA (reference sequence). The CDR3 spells CSARGTRGPNTEAFF. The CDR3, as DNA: TGCAGTGCTAGAGGAACCAGGGGTCCCAACACTGAAGCTTTCTTT.

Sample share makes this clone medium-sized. DNA of the CDR3: TGTGCCTGGAGCGACCCGGGGAGCTATGGCTACACCTTC. Translating gives CAWSDPGSYGYTF. The J gene is TRBJ1-2, the V gene TRBV30; D call uncertain. This CDR3 has 13 amino acids. Between the trimmed V and J ends, which lost 3 bases and 4 bases, there was a span of 12 bases. The germline CDR1 and CDR2 sequences are GTSNPN and SVGIG (reference sequence). The whole variable domain, remainder taken from reference TRBV30 and TRBJ1-2, is SQTIHQWPATLVQPVGSPLSLECTVEGTSNPNLYWYRQAAGRGLQLLFYSVGIGQISSEVPQNLSASRPQDRQFILSSKKLLLSDSGFYLCAWSDPGSYGYTFGSGTRLTVV.

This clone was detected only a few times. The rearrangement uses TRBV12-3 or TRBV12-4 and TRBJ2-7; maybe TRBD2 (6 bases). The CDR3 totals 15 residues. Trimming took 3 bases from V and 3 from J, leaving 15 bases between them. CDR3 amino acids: CASSFEPVGGYEQYF. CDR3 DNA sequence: TGTGCCAGCAGTTTTGAGCCGGTGGGGGGCTACGAGCAGTACTTC.

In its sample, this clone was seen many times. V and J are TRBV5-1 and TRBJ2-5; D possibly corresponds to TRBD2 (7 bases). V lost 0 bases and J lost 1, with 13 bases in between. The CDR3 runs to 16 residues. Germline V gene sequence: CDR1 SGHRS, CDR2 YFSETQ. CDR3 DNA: TGCGCCAGCAGCTTGGCCGGGGGGCAGATCCAAGAGACCCAGTACTTC. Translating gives CASSLAGGQIQETQYF. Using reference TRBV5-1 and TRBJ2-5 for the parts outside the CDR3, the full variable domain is KAGVTQTPRYLIKTRGQQVTLSCSPISGHRSVSWYQQTPGQGLQFLFEYFSETQRNKGNFPGRFSGRQFSNSRSEMNVSTLELGDSALYLCASSLAGGQIQETQYFGPGTRLLVL.

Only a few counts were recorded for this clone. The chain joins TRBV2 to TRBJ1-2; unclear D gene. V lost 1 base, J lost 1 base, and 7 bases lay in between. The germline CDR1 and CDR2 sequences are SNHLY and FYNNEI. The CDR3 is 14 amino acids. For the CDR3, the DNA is TGTGCCAGCAGTGAAGGGACGGTTAACTATGGCTACACCTTC. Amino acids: CASSEGTVNYGYTF.

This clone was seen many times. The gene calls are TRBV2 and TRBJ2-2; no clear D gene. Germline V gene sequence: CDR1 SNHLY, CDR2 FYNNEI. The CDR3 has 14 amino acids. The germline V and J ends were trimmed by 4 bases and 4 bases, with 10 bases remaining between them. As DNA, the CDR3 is TGTGCCAGCAGTGCTTATAAAGGCACCGGGGAGCTGTTTTTT. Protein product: CASSAYKGTGELFF.

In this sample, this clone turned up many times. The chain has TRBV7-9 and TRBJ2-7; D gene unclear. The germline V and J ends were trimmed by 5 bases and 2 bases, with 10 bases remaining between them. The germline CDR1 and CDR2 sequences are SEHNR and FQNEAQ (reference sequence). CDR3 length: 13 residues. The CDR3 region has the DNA TGTGCCAGCAGCCCCCCGGGTACCTACGAGCAGTACTTC. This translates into CASSPPGTYEQYF.

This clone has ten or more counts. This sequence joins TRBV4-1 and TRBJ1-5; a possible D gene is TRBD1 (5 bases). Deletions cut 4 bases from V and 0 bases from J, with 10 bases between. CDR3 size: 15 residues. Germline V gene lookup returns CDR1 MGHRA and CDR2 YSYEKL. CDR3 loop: CASSRGWNSNQPQHF. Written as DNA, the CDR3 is TGCGCCAGCAGCCGGGGGTGGAATAGCAATCAGCCCCAGCATTTT.

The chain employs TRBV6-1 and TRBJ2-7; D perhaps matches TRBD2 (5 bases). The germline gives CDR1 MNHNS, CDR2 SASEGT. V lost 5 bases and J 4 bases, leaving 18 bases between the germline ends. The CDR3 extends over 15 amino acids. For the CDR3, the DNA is TGTGCCAGCAGTAAAGGGCCGGGCAGGAGGTACGAGCAGTACTTC. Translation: CASSKGPGRRYEQYF.

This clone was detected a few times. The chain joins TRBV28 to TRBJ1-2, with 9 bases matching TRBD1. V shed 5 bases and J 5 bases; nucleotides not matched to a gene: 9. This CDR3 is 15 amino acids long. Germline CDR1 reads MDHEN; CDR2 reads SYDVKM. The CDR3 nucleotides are TGTGCCAGCAGTCTACCCCCGGGACAGGGTTATGGCTACACCTTC. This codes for CASSLPPGQGYGYTF.